This TCR beta chain came from a study of kidney transplant recipient with SARS-CoV-2 infection. V was trimmed by 5 bases and J by 8 bases, leaving 9 bases between them. The germline gives CDR1 LNHNV, CDR2 YYDKDF (reference sequence). The CDR3 runs to 12 residues. This clonotype was detected many times. A single record per CDR3 protein comes from TCRdb applying MiXCR to the reads. The sample records 250,000 or so distinct CDR3 sequences, less than 35% being singletons. The specimen comprised a blood sample, sampled at baseline and on day 111 from a kidney transplant recipient. The TCR sequence derives from a male patient in his 30s who had COVID-19 and was a kidney transplant recipient. Some T cells may be graft donor cells. This chain connects TRBV15 to TRBJ1-4; D gene ambiguous. The CDR3 spells CATSGLGEKLFF. Here the CDR3 DNA reads TGTGCCACCAGCGGGTTGGGGGAAAAACTGTTTTTT. Filled out from reference TRBV15 and TRBJ1-4, the complete variable domain reads DAMVIQNPRYQVTQFGKPVTLSCSQTLNHNVMYWYQQKSSQAPKLLFHYYDKDFNNEADTPDNFQSRRPNTSFCFLDIRSPGLGDTAMYLCATSGLGEKLFFGSGTQLSVL.